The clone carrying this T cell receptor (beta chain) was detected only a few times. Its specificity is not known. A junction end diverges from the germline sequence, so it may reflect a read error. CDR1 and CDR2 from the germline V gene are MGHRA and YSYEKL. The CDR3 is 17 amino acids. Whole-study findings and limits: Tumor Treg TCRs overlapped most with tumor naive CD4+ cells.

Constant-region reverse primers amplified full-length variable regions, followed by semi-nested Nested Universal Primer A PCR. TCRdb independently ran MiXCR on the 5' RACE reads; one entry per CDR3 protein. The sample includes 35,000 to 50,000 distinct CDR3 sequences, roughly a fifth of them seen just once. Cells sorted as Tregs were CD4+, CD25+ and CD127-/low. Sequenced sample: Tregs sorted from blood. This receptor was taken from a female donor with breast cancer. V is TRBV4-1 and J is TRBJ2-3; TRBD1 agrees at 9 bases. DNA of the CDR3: TGCGCCAACAGCCAAGATTACAGGGGGCGCGAGACAGATACGCAGTATTTT. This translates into CANSQDYRGRETDTQYF.